The rows below give T cell receptor beta chains drawn from one sample of a study of T cells in Graves' hyperthyroidism and ophthalmopathy. TCRdb reprocessed the multiplex PCR reads with MiXCR, giving one entry per CDR3 protein. The sample lists around 36,000 distinct CDR3 sequences; around 50% were seen once. Sequenced input: blood. All receptors derive from a man aged 40-55 years with Graves' ophthalmopathy. Both conserved end residues are part of each CDR3. The order of the fields is clone size, J gene, V gene, D gene, CDR3 DNA, CDR3 protein. A D gene is named only where the DNA matches it firmly. Clone size appears in some rows only: once, few, many, or a class for an expanded clone.

.	TRBJ2-5	TRBV29-1	TRBD1	TGCAGCGTCCGTAGCCGGGACAGGGGAGAGACCCAGTACTTC	CSVRSRDRGETQYF
many	TRBJ2-3	TRBV7-3	.	TGTGCCAGCAGCCTTGGACAGCCTGGCACAGATACGCAGTATTTT	CASSLGQPGTDTQYF
many	TRBJ1-6	TRBV27	.	TGTGCCAGCCGGGGAGGGGAGGGATCACCCCTCCACTTT	CASRGGEGSPLHF
.	TRBJ1-1	TRBV10-3	.	TGTGCCACTACCCAGGGGTTCACTGAAGCTTTCTTT	CATTQGFTEAFF
.	TRBJ1-3	TRBV20-1	TRBD1	TGCAGCACGACGGACAGGGGGACCATATATTTT	CSTTDRGTIYF
.	TRBJ2-5	TRBV15	TRBD1	TGTGCCACCAGCAGACTCCCCGGGACAGCGGAGCCCCAGTACTTC	CATSRLPGTAEPQYF
many	TRBJ2-2	TRBV15	.	TGTGCCACCAGCAGAGATCTCGGGGCTTCGAACACCGGGGAGCTGTTTTTT	CATSRDLGASNTGELFF
many	TRBJ2-3	TRBV20-1	TRBD1	TGCAGTGCCCGGAGAGGCGGGACAGGGCCAGATACGCAGTATTTT	CSARRGGTGPDTQYF
.	TRBJ2-3	TRBV7-3	TRBD2	TGTGCCAGCAGCTTAACTAGCGGGAGGGGGAGGGGCACAGATACGCAGTATTTT	CASSLTSGRGRGTDTQYF
many	TRBJ2-5	TRBV6-5	.	TGTGCCAGCAGCCGACCGGGACTAGAGACCCAGTACTTC	CASSRPGLETQYF
many	TRBJ1-5	TRBV28	TRBD1	TGTGCCAGCAAGATCGGGACAGGGGGCGGATTTGGGCAAAATCAGCCCCAGCATTTT	CASKIGTGGGFGQNQPQHF
.	TRBJ2-7	TRBV7-2	.	TGTGCCAGCAGCTTGGCCAGGGGACATGGAGGCTACACCACCTACGAGCAGTACTTC	CASSLARGHGGYTTYEQYF
.	TRBJ1-1	TRBV14	.	TGTGCCAGCAGCCAAGCCAGGGAGACAGCTTTCTTT	CASSQARETAFF
.	TRBJ2-1	TRBV6-4	.	TGTGCCAGCAGTGACTCCTTGGCCCCTTTTAATGAGCAGTTCTTC	CASSDSLAPFNEQFF
.	TRBJ2-7	TRBV25-1	TRBD2	TGTGCCAGCGGCCAATCGTTACTAGCGGGAGGCCAGTACTTC	CASGQSLLAGGQYF
.	TRBJ1-5	TRBV6-1	.	TGTGCCAGCAGTGAACAGGGATTCAATCAGCCCCAGCATTTT	CASSEQGFNQPQHF
many	TRBJ2-7	TRBV6-6	TRBD2	TGTGCCAGCAGCCCCGGGGGGGCTTACTACGAGCAGTACTTC	CASSPGGAYYEQYF
.	TRBJ1-6	TRBV7-2	TRBD1	TGTGCCAGCAGCTCGGGGCGGGCAGCCGGGACAGTCGGGTCACCCCTCCACTTT	CASSSGRAAGTVGSPLHF
.	TRBJ1-6	TRBV19	.	TGTGCCAGCGGTGGGGGGAATTCACCCCTCCACTTT	CASGGGNSPLHF
many	TRBJ2-1	TRBV3-1	.	TGTGCCAGCAGCCAAGCCCTAGATCTTGAGCAGTTCTTC	CASSQALDLEQFF
many	TRBJ2-2	TRBV6-1	TRBD2	TGTGCCAGCAGAGCACTAGCGGGGGGGGGACTCGCGAACACCGGGGAGCTGTTTTTT	CASRALAGGGLANTGELFF
.	TRBJ2-2	TRBV2	TRBD1	TGTGCCAGCAGGACCGGGACAGGGAGGCCCGGGGAACTGTTTTTT	CASRTGTGRPGELFF
.	TRBJ2-5	TRBV20-1	.	TGCAGTGCTAGAGATGAAGGGGGGGGAGAGACCCAGTACTTC	CSARDEGGGETQYF
once	TRBJ1-5	TRBV29-1	.	TGCAGCGTCGCCCAGGAGGGGGGCAATCAGCCCCAGCATTTT	CSVAQEGGNQPQHF
many	TRBJ1-1	TRBV20-1	TRBD1	TGCAGTGCTAGAGATACGAGGACAGGGAGGACTGAAGCTTTCTTT	CSARDTRTGRTEAFF
.	TRBJ2-3	TRBV10-3	.	TGTGCCATCAGTGCCAGCAGCTTTGCAGATACGCAGTATTTT	CAISASSFADTQYF
few	TRBJ2-1	TRBV2	TRBD1	TGTGCCAGCAGGGTAGACAGGGCCAATGAGCAGTTCTTC	CASRVDRANEQFF